What follows is one T cell receptor (beta chain) and its context. The antigen is unknown. The CDR3 spans 15 residues. Trimming removed 1 base at V and 7 bases at J, with 17 bases between. CDR1 MNHNS and CDR2 SASEGT come from the germline V gene. This sample was taken from a study of cytomegalovirus exposure and HLA in healthy donors. The overall study: The use of the same platform for the 110 or so validation repertoires and the 550 to 850 first-cohort repertoires was reported by a later analysis.

The repertoire was sequenced with immunoSEQ multiplex PCR; TCRdb's copy has only in-frame clones and lacks some. Here the sample spans a few hundred thousand clones, roughly 88% being singletons. Study-level findings and limits: The study labeled 150 to 200 TCR beta chains cytomegalovirus-associated.

V usage is TRBV6-1 and J usage is TRBJ2-7, with a possible D match to TRBD2 (6 bases). This receptor was identified in a woman aged 25 to 45 in good health and CMV-seropositive. The sample was PBMCs. In DNA, the CDR3 is TGTGCCAGCAGTGAAGGGGCTCTAGCGTTTAGGGAGCAGTACTTC. Protein: CASSEGALAFREQYF.